This is a list of T cell receptor beta chains from one sample in a study of T cell changes during pregnancy in multiple sclerosis. Sequencing was performed with immunoSEQ multiplex PCR; in TCRdb, only in-frame clones are kept and a portion is missing. The sample contains 65,000 to 85,000 clones, around 94% of which appear only once. The sequences come from CD4+ T cells from peripheral blood mononuclear cells, collected before pregnancy. Every receptor here comes from a female donor with multiple sclerosis, enrolled in a pregnancy study. Each CDR3 is given with its conserved first and last residue. The D gene is left open where the match is weak. Rows give clone size only sometimes, using once, few, many, or a class for an expanded clone.

v_call: TRBV5-4; d_call: TRBD2; clone_size: .; j_call: TRBJ2-4; cdr3_nt: TGTGCCAGCAGCTTGCTAGCGGGAGGAGCTAAAAACATTCAGTACTTC; cdr3_aa: CASSLLAGGAKNIQYF
v_call: TRBV7-8; d_call: .; clone_size: .; j_call: TRBJ1-4; cdr3_nt: TGTGCCAGCAGCTTAGCCAGTTTTAATGAAAAACTGTTTTTT; cdr3_aa: CASSLASFNEKLFF
v_call: TRBV19; d_call: TRBD1; clone_size: .; j_call: TRBJ1-1; cdr3_nt: TGTGCCAGTAGTCTGACAGGGGAGGTCACTGAAGCTTTCTTT; cdr3_aa: CASSLTGEVTEAFF
v_call: TRBV29-1; d_call: TRBD1; clone_size: .; j_call: TRBJ2-3; cdr3_nt: TGCAGCGTCGAGGGGGACAGGAAGAGCACAGATACGCAGTATTTT; cdr3_aa: CSVEGDRKSTDTQYF
v_call: TRBV18; d_call: TRBD1; clone_size: .; j_call: TRBJ1-1; cdr3_nt: TGTGCCAGCTCGCGCGACAGGGCGAACACTGAAGCTTTCTTT; cdr3_aa: CASSRDRANTEAFF
v_call: TRBV5-1; d_call: TRBD1; clone_size: .; j_call: TRBJ2-3; cdr3_nt: TGCGCCAGCAGCTTGGCAAGACAGGGAACAGATACGCAGTATTTT; cdr3_aa: CASSLARQGTDTQYF
v_call: TRBV6-6; d_call: .; clone_size: .; j_call: TRBJ1-2; cdr3_nt: TGTGCCAGCAACCTCTCAGGGTACGGCTACACCTTC; cdr3_aa: CASNLSGYGYTF
v_call: TRBV13; d_call: TRBD1; clone_size: .; j_call: TRBJ1-1; cdr3_nt: TGTGCCAGCAGCGGAGGACAGGGGTTATACAACACTGAAGCTTTCTTT; cdr3_aa: CASSGGQGLYNTEAFF
v_call: TRBV7-2; d_call: TRBD1; clone_size: once; j_call: TRBJ1-2; cdr3_nt: TGTGCCAGCAGCTTGGGACAGTCCTATGGCTACACCTTC; cdr3_aa: CASSLGQSYGYTF
v_call: TRBV11-2; d_call: .; clone_size: .; j_call: TRBJ2-7; cdr3_nt: TGTGCCAGCAGCTCGTACCCTAAGATAGACAGAAGCTCCTACGAGCAGTACTTC; cdr3_aa: CASSSYPKIDRSSYEQYF
v_call: TRBV6-1; d_call: .; clone_size: .; j_call: TRBJ1-5; cdr3_nt: TGTGCCAGCGGCGGACAGTTAAATCAGCCCCAGCATTTT; cdr3_aa: CASGGQLNQPQHF
v_call: TRBV4-2; d_call: .; clone_size: once; j_call: TRBJ1-2; cdr3_nt: TGTGCCAGCAGCCAAGATAGGGGCGGCTACACCTTC; cdr3_aa: CASSQDRGGYTF
v_call: TRBV7-8; d_call: .; clone_size: .; j_call: TRBJ2-1; cdr3_nt: TGTGCCAGCAGCCTCGCCGGGGTAATCAATGAGCAGTTCTTC; cdr3_aa: CASSLAGVINEQFF
v_call: TRBV19; d_call: .; clone_size: once; j_call: TRBJ1-1; cdr3_nt: TGTGCCAGTAGTAGTCGAGGACTGCGCAATATGAACACTGAAGCTTTCTTT; cdr3_aa: CASSSRGLRNMNTEAFF
v_call: TRBV2; d_call: TRBD2; clone_size: .; j_call: TRBJ2-5; cdr3_nt: TGTGCCAGCAGTGAAGGCGGGGGGGCTGGAGAGACCCAGTACTTC; cdr3_aa: CASSEGGGAGETQYF
v_call: TRBV5-6; d_call: .; clone_size: .; j_call: TRBJ2-7; cdr3_nt: TGTGCCAGCAGCTTGAGGCCAGGGACCTACGAGCAGTACTTC; cdr3_aa: CASSLRPGTYEQYF
v_call: TRBV6-4; d_call: TRBD1; clone_size: .; j_call: TRBJ2-1; cdr3_nt: TGTGCCAGCAGTCGCGACAGGGGGCGCATCGATGAGCAGTTCTTC; cdr3_aa: CASSRDRGRIDEQFF
v_call: TRBV10-1; d_call: TRBD2; clone_size: .; j_call: TRBJ2-5; cdr3_nt: TGCGCCAGCGGGGGACTAGCGGGGGGTAAAGAGACCCAGTACTTC; cdr3_aa: CASGGLAGGKETQYF
v_call: TRBV7-6; d_call: .; clone_size: .; j_call: TRBJ2-3; cdr3_nt: TGTGCCAGCAGCTTAGCGCGGAGCCGCACAGATACGCAGTATTTT; cdr3_aa: CASSLARSRTDTQYF
v_call: TRBV9; d_call: .; clone_size: .; j_call: TRBJ1-2; cdr3_nt: TGTGCCAGCAGAGCAAAAGAGGGCGAAATGGATGGCTACACCTTC; cdr3_aa: CASRAKEGEMDGYTF
v_call: TRBV28; d_call: .; clone_size: few; j_call: TRBJ1-5; cdr3_nt: TGTGCCAGCAGTGCCGTAAGCCGCAATCAGCCCCAGCATTTT; cdr3_aa: CASSAVSRNQPQHF
v_call: TRBV28; d_call: TRBD2; clone_size: .; j_call: TRBJ2-1; cdr3_nt: TGTGCCAGCTCCCCCCTTGGGGCTAGCGGGAGATACAATGAGCAGTTCTTC; cdr3_aa: CASSPLGASGRYNEQFF
v_call: TRBV27; d_call: .; clone_size: .; j_call: TRBJ1-6; cdr3_nt: TGTGCCAGCAGTCTTTCCTCCAGGATTCGTCAAGGGGCCTATAATTCACCCCTCCACTTT; cdr3_aa: CASSLSSRIRQGAYNSPLHF
v_call: TRBV27; d_call: TRBD1; clone_size: few; j_call: TRBJ1-2; cdr3_nt: TGTGCCAGCCGACTGACAGGGAACTATGGCTACACCTTC; cdr3_aa: CASRLTGNYGYTF
v_call: TRBV6-4; d_call: .; clone_size: .; j_call: TRBJ2-3; cdr3_nt: TGTGCCAGCCAGCTCCCCGGGGGGCCATATGATACGCAGTATTTT; cdr3_aa: CASQLPGGPYDTQYF
v_call: TRBV5-4; d_call: .; clone_size: .; j_call: TRBJ1-2; cdr3_nt: TGTGCCAGCAGCTTGGGTAGCCCGACTAACTATGGCTACACCTTC; cdr3_aa: CASSLGSPTNYGYTF
v_call: TRBV27; d_call: TRBD2; clone_size: once; j_call: TRBJ2-3; cdr3_nt: TGTGCCAGCAGGAAGGGACTAGTAAGAACAGATACGCAGTATTTT; cdr3_aa: CASRKGLVRTDTQYF
v_call: TRBV9; d_call: .; clone_size: .; j_call: TRBJ1-3; cdr3_nt: TGTGCCAGCAGCGTAGCCACCGGAGGCACTGGAAACACCATATATTTT; cdr3_aa: CASSVATGGTGNTIYF
v_call: TRBV7-9; d_call: TRBD1; clone_size: .; j_call: TRBJ2-3; cdr3_nt: TGTGCCAGCAGTCTTACAGGGGAAAGCACAGATACGCAGTATTTT; cdr3_aa: CASSLTGESTDTQYF
v_call: TRBV6-5; d_call: .; clone_size: .; j_call: TRBJ2-3; cdr3_nt: TGTGCCAGCAGTCCCGGGGGAGGAGATACGCAGTATTTT; cdr3_aa: CASSPGGGDTQYF
v_call: TRBV5-1; d_call: TRBD1; clone_size: .; j_call: TRBJ2-1; cdr3_nt: TGCGCCAGCAGCTTGGTCGAGACAGGGGGGAATGAGCAGTTCTTC; cdr3_aa: CASSLVETGGNEQFF
v_call: TRBV28; d_call: .; clone_size: .; j_call: TRBJ1-2; cdr3_nt: TGTGCCAGCAAGCAGGGGACCTATGGCTACACCTTC; cdr3_aa: CASKQGTYGYTF
v_call: TRBV12-5; d_call: .; clone_size: .; j_call: TRBJ1-1; cdr3_nt: TGTGCTAGTGGTTTGGGCACAGGGTTCCCTGAAGCTTTCTTT; cdr3_aa: CASGLGTGFPEAFF
v_call: TRBV19; d_call: .; clone_size: .; j_call: TRBJ1-1; cdr3_nt: TGTGCCAGTAGACAGGGACGGAACACTGAAGCTTTCTTT; cdr3_aa: CASRQGRNTEAFF
v_call: TRBV7-3; d_call: .; clone_size: .; j_call: TRBJ2-2; cdr3_nt: TGTGCCAGCCATCCCTGGGCAGGGGAAGGAGCCGGGGAGCTGTTTTTT; cdr3_aa: CASHPWAGEGAGELFF
v_call: TRBV29-1; d_call: .; clone_size: .; j_call: TRBJ2-7; cdr3_nt: TGCAGCGTTGCCCGGGACGTCGGGGGTTGGGAGCAGTACTTC; cdr3_aa: CSVARDVGGWEQYF
v_call: TRBV30; d_call: .; clone_size: .; j_call: TRBJ2-7; cdr3_nt: TGTGCCTGGAGTCGCAGGGCCGACGAGCAGTACTTC; cdr3_aa: CAWSRRADEQYF
v_call: TRBV5-1; d_call: .; clone_size: .; j_call: TRBJ1-2; cdr3_nt: TGCGCCAGCAGCCTATTTACCCAGGGATCCGGCTACACCTTC; cdr3_aa: CASSLFTQGSGYTF
v_call: TRBV19; d_call: .; clone_size: .; j_call: TRBJ2-7; cdr3_nt: TGTGCCAGTAGTAAAGGGGGACTAACCTACGAGCAGTACTTC; cdr3_aa: CASSKGGLTYEQYF
v_call: TRBV21-1; d_call: .; clone_size: .; j_call: TRBJ2-7; cdr3_nt: TGTGCCAGCCGAAGCAACAGCTTCACCTACGAGCAGTACTTC; cdr3_aa: CASRSNSFTYEQYF
v_call: TRBV5-1; d_call: .; clone_size: .; j_call: TRBJ2-2; cdr3_nt: TGCGCCAGCAGCTTAGAGGGTCGGACGGGCACCGGGGAGCTGTTTTTT; cdr3_aa: CASSLEGRTGTGELFF
v_call: TRBV6-5; d_call: .; clone_size: once; j_call: TRBJ2-7; cdr3_nt: TGTGCCAGCAGCCTCACGGGACTGAGCTCCTACGAGCAGTACTTC; cdr3_aa: CASSLTGLSSYEQYF
v_call: TRBV2; d_call: TRBD2; clone_size: once; j_call: TRBJ2-1; cdr3_nt: TGTGCCAGCAGTGAGACTAGCGGGGGATACAATGAGCAGTTCTTC; cdr3_aa: CASSETSGGYNEQFF
v_call: TRBV19; d_call: .; clone_size: .; j_call: TRBJ1-3; cdr3_nt: TGTGCCAGTAGGTACGGGAAAACCTCTGGAAACACCATATATTTT; cdr3_aa: CASRYGKTSGNTIYF
v_call: TRBV5-1; d_call: .; clone_size: .; j_call: TRBJ1-1; cdr3_nt: TGCGCCAGCAGCTTGTTGAGCCAGGGGACTGAAGCTTTCTTT; cdr3_aa: CASSLLSQGTEAFF
v_call: TRBV14; d_call: .; clone_size: .; j_call: TRBJ2-7; cdr3_nt: TGTGCCAGCAGCCTTTACTACGAGCAGTACTTC; cdr3_aa: CASSLYYEQYF
v_call: TRBV5-1; d_call: TRBD2; clone_size: .; j_call: TRBJ2-2; cdr3_nt: TGCGCCAGCAGCTTGACTAGCGGGTTAACCGGGGAGCTGTTTTTT; cdr3_aa: CASSLTSGLTGELFF
v_call: TRBV4-1; d_call: TRBD1; clone_size: .; j_call: TRBJ1-1; cdr3_nt: TGCGCCAGCAGCCAAGGAGGACAGGGGAGCACTGAAGCTTTCTTT; cdr3_aa: CASSQGGQGSTEAFF
v_call: TRBV19; d_call: .; clone_size: .; j_call: TRBJ1-4; cdr3_nt: TGTGCCAGTAGTCGGCGGGTTGGGGAAAAACTGTTTTTT; cdr3_aa: CASSRRVGEKLFF
v_call: TRBV7-6; d_call: TRBD1; clone_size: .; j_call: TRBJ1-1; cdr3_nt: TGTGCCAGCACCCGGAGACAGGGAGGCACTGAAGCTTTCTTT; cdr3_aa: CASTRRQGGTEAFF
v_call: TRBV10-3; d_call: .; clone_size: .; j_call: TRBJ1-2; cdr3_nt: TGTGCCATCAGTGAGTCACCCGACAGATTAGCTAACTATGGCTACACCTTC; cdr3_aa: CAISESPDRLANYGYTF
v_call: TRBV29-1; d_call: .; clone_size: .; j_call: TRBJ2-7; cdr3_nt: TGCAGCGTTGGGGGCGACTACGAGCAGTACTTC; cdr3_aa: CSVGGDYEQYF
v_call: TRBV11-2; d_call: .; clone_size: .; j_call: TRBJ2-1; cdr3_nt: TGTGCCAGCAGCTTGGGGCTGCGGTGGAGCTCCTACAATGAGCAGTTCTTC; cdr3_aa: CASSLGLRWSSYNEQFF
v_call: TRBV7-8; d_call: .; clone_size: .; j_call: TRBJ1-5; cdr3_nt: TGTGCCAGCAGCTTAGGCAGGGCGAGCAATCAGCCCCAGCATTTT; cdr3_aa: CASSLGRASNQPQHF
v_call: TRBV9; d_call: TRBD2; clone_size: .; j_call: TRBJ2-1; cdr3_nt: TGTGCCAGCAGCTCGAGACTAGCGGGGGACAATGAGCAGTTCTTC; cdr3_aa: CASSSRLAGDNEQFF